What follows are 13 T cell receptor beta chains derived from one specimen sequenced in a study of PD-1 blockade in mismatch repair-deficient tumors. This table comes from immunoSEQ multiplex PCR, and its TCRdb copy is limited to in-frame clones, with some not included. The sample shows tens of thousands of clones, around 73% of them seen only once. The sample in question was peripheral blood, obtained 4 weeks after starting pembrolizumab. These receptor sequences come from an adult with mismatch repair-deficient cancer.

The rearrangement uses TRBV7-6 and TRBJ2-3; D may correspond to TRBD1 or TRBD2 (5 bases each). Germline V gives CDR1 SGHVS, CDR2 FNYEAQ. The germline V and J ends were trimmed by 1 base and 6 bases, with 8 bases remaining between them. CDR3 length: 13 amino acids. CDR3: CASSLGDRDTQYF. The CDR3, as DNA: TGTGCCAGCAGCTTAGGGGACCGGGATACGCAGTATTTT.

The V and J genes are TRBV5-8 and TRBJ1-5; perhaps TRBD1 as D (5 bases). V was trimmed by 0 bases and J by 7 bases, leaving 14 bases between them. Germline CDR1 reads SGHTS; CDR2 reads YDEGEE. The CDR3 spans 15 residues. The CDR3 DNA sequence: TGTGCCAGCAGCTTGGGGCCAGGGATGGGGCAGCCCCAGCATTTT. Translated: CASSLGPGMGQPQHF.

The chain is built from TRBV7-9 and TRBJ2-7; 8 nucleotides align to TRBD2. This CDR3 is built from 13 residues. The germline CDR1 and CDR2 sequences are SEHNR and FQNEAQ (reference sequence). J gave up 3 bases and V 5 bases, and 3 bases lay outside the gene matches. The DNA of the CDR3 is TGTGCCAGCAGCAGCGGGAGCTTCTACGAGCAGTACTTC. Protein sequence: CASSSGSFYEQYF.

This chain joins TRBV11-2 and TRBJ1-5; possibly TRBD1 for D (5 bases). The CDR3 extends over 13 amino acids. The V end was cut by 4 bases, the J end by 4 bases, with 8 bases between. Germline assignment: CDR1 SGHAT and CDR2 FQNNGV. DNA for the CDR3: TGTGCCAGCAGCTCGACAGAGAATCAGCCCCAGCATTTT. This sequence encodes CASSSTENQPQHF.

The CDR3 region has the DNA TGTGCCAGCAGTGATGTCCATAAAGGGGCTGATACGCAGTATTTT. Translating it yields CASSDVHKGADTQYF. This chain joins TRBV6-1 and TRBJ2-3, with D possibly matching TRBD1 (5 bases). Trimming took 3 bases from V and 6 from J, leaving 16 bases between them. Germline CDR1 is MNHNS and CDR2 is SASEGT. This CDR3 is built from 15 residues.

This chain connects TRBV6-4 to TRBJ1-2, with 8 bases fitting TRBD1. Per the germline V gene, CDR1 is MRHNA and CDR2 is SNTAGT. This CDR3 is built from 15 residues. J gave up 3 bases and V 3 bases, and 6 bases lay outside the gene matches. Here the CDR3 reads CASSEGGQGHYGYTF. CDR3 nucleotide sequence: TGTGCCAGCAGTGAGGGTGGACAGGGACACTATGGCTACACCTTC.

V and J are TRBV7-2 and TRBJ2-3; 8 bases align to TRBD2. The CDR3 contains 15 residues. With V trimmed by 3 bases and J by 5 bases, 7 bases remained unmatched. Germline V lookup: CDR1 SGHTA, CDR2 FQGNSA. The CDR3 DNA follows: TGTGCCAGCAGCTTTGTGAGAGCGGGAGAAGATACGCAGTATTTT. Protein: CASSFVRAGEDTQYF.

In DNA, the CDR3 is TGTGCCAGCAGCTTAGATCACGGGGGTGGCTACACCTTC. Amino acids: CASSLDHGGGYTF. This chain uses TRBV11-2 with TRBJ1-2, with D maybe TRBD1 (5 bases). This CDR3 contains 13 residues. CDR1 is SGHAT, CDR2 FQNNGV, per germline. Between the trimmed V and J ends, which lost 0 bases and 7 bases, there was a span of 9 bases. The whole variable domain, filled in from reference TRBV11-2 and TRBJ1-2, reads EAGVAQSPRYKIIEKRQSVAFWCNPISGHATLYWYQQILGQGPKLLIQFQNNGVVDDSQLPKDRFSAERLKGVDSTLKIQPAKLEDSAVYLCASSLDHGGGYTFGSGTRLTVV.

The V call is TRBV10-3, the J call TRBJ1-5; D possibly corresponds to TRBD1 (5 bases). CDR1 ENHRY and CDR2 SYGVKD come from the germline V gene. CDR3 length: 16 residues. The V end lost 3 bases, the J end lost 2 bases, and 14 bases lay between the germline ends. The CDR3 DNA reads TGTGCCATCAGTGATGTAGGGACGTTGGGCAATCAGCCCCAGCATTTT. It translates to CAISDVGTLGNQPQHF.

This clone was seen a handful of times. V usage is TRBV5-4 and J usage is TRBJ1-2, with 8 bases matching TRBD1. The CDR3 contains 14 residues. Germline CDR1 and CDR2: SGHNT and YYREEE (reference sequence). V lost 5 bases and J lost 4; bases outside the gene matches: 7. The CDR3 DNA follows: TGTGCCAGCAGTCCCCCAGGGGGCGGCTATGGCTACACCTTC. It is translated as CASSPPGGGYGYTF.

Only a few counts were recorded for this clone. This rearrangement joins TRBV7-2 to TRBJ2-1, with D perhaps matching TRBD1 (6 bases). Germline values: CDR1 SGHTA, CDR2 FQGNSA. V was trimmed by 5 bases and J by 5 bases, leaving 16 bases between them. The CDR3 has 15 residues. In nucleotides, the CDR3 is TGTGCCAGCAGCACGTTCCCGAGGGGGAACAATGAGCAGTTCTTC. Its protein product is CASSTFPRGNNEQFF. The full variable domain, rest sourced from reference TRBV7-2 and TRBJ2-1, is GAGVSQSPSNKVTEKGKDVELRCDPISGHTALYWYRQSLGQGLEFLIYFQGNSAPDKSGLPSDRFSAERTGGSVSTLTIQRTQQEDSAVYLCASSTFPRGNNEQFFGPGTRLTVL.

This chain joins TRBV11-3 and TRBJ2-1; 9 bases match TRBD2. Looked up from germline, CDR1 is SGHNT and CDR2 is YENEEA. V shed 4 bases, J shed 0 bases, and the junction held 16 bases outside the gene matches. The CDR3 contains 20 residues. The CDR3 loop is CASSSELAGDPPGSYNEQFF. CDR3 sequence (DNA): TGTGCCAGCAGCTCCGAACTAGCGGGTGACCCCCCGGGCTCCTACAATGAGCAGTTCTTC.

The chain carries TRBV30 and TRBJ2-1; 14 bases align to TRBD2. V lost 4 bases to trimming and J lost 0 bases; unmatched junction nucleotides: 11. Germline V gene sequence: CDR1 GTSNPN, CDR2 SVGIG (reference sequence). The CDR3 runs 19 residues. In DNA form, the CDR3 reads TGTGCCTGGATGCCTCGGACTAGCGGGAGGACAAGCTCCTACAATGAGCAGTTCTTC. Translation gives CAWMPRTSGRTSSYNEQFF. Full variable domain (outside the CDR3, taken from reference TRBV30 and TRBJ2-1): SQTIHQWPATLVQPVGSPLSLECTVEGTSNPNLYWYRQAAGRGLQLLFYSVGIGQISSEVPQNLSASRPQDRQFILSSKKLLLSDSGFYLCAWMPRTSGRTSSYNEQFFGPGTRLTVL.